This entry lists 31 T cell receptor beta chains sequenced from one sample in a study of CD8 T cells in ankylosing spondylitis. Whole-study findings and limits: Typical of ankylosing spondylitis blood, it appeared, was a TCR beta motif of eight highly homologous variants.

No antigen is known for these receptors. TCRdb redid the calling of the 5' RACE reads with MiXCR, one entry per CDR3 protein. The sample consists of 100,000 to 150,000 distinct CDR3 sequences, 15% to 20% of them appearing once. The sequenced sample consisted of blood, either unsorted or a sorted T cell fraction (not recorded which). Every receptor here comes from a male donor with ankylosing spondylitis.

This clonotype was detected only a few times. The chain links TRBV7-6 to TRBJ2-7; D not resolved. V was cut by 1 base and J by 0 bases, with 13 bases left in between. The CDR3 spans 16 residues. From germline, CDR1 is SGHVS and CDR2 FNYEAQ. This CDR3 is CASSLGASPHSYEQYF. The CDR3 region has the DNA TGTGCCAGCAGCTTAGGGGCTAGTCCCCACTCCTACGAGCAGTACTTC.

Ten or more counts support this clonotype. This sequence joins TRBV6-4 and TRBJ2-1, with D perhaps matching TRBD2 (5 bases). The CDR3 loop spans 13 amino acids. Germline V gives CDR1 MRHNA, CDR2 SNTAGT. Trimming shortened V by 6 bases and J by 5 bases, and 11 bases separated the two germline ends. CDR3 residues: CASSLLANNEQFF. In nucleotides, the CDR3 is TGTGCCAGCAGCCTCCTAGCAAACAATGAGCAGTTCTTC.

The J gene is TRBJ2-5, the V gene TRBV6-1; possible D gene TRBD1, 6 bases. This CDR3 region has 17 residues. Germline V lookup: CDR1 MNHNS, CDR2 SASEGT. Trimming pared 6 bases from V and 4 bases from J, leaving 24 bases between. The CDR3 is CASSPTWTVPLGETQYF. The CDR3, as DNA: TGTGCCAGCAGCCCCACCTGGACAGTCCCCTTAGGAGAGACCCAGTACTTC.

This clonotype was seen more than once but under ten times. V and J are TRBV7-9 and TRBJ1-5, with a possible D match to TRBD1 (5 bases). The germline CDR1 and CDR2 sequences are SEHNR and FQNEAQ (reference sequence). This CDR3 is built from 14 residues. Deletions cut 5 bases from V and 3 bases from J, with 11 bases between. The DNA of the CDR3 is TGTGCCAGCAGCGCTTCAGGGTCCAATCAGCCCCAGCATTTT. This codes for CASSASGSNQPQHF.

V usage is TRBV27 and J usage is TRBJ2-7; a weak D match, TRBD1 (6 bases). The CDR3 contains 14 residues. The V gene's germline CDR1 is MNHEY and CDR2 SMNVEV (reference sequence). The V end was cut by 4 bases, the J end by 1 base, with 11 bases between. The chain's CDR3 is CASSSTGYSYEQYF. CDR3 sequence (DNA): TGTGCCAGCAGTTCGACAGGCTATTCCTACGAGCAGTACTTC.

DNA for the CDR3: TGTGCCAGCAGCTTCCCTAGGACAGGGGGTAACACCGGGGAGCTGTTTTTT. This gives the protein CASSFPRTGGNTGELFF. The V call is TRBV7-8, the J call TRBJ2-2; 10 positions match TRBD1. The CDR3 loop spans 17 amino acids. J gave up 2 bases and V 3 bases, and 6 bases lay outside the gene matches. Germline values: CDR1 SGHVS, CDR2 FQNEAQ.

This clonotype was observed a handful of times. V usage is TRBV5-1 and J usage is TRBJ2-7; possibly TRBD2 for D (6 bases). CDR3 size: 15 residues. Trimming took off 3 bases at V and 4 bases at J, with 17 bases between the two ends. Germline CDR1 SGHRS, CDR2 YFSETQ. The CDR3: CASSSDYRGRYEQYF. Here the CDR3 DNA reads TGCGCCAGCAGCTCGGACTATCGAGGCAGATACGAGCAGTACTTC.

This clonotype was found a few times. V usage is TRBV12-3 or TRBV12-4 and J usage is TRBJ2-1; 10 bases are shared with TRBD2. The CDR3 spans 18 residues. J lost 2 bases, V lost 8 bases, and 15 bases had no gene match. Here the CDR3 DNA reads TGTGCCAGCTCCTCAGCGGGAGGGCCACCGGTCGCCTACAATGAGCAGTTCTTC. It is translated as CASSSAGGPPVAYNEQFF.

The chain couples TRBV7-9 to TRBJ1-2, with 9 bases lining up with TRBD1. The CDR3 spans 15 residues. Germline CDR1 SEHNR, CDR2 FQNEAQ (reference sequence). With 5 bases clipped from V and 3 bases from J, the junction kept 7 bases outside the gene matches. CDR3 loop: CASSHKDRGYYGYTF. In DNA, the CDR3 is TGTGCCAGCAGCCACAAAGACAGGGGGTACTATGGCTACACCTTC.

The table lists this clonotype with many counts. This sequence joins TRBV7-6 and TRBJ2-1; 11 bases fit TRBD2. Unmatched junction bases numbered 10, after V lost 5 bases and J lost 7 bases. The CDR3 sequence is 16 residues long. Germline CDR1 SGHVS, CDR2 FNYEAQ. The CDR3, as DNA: TGTGCCAGCAGCCTCGCCACTAGCGGGAGTAAGAATGAGCAGTTCTTC. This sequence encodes CASSLATSGSKNEQFF. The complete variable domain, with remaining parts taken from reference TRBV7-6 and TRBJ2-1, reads GAGVSQSPRYKVTKRGQDVALRCDPISGHVSLYWYRQALGQGPEFLTYFNYEAQQDKSGLPNDRFSAERPEGSISTLTIQRTEQRDSAMYRCASSLATSGSKNEQFFGPGTRLTVL.

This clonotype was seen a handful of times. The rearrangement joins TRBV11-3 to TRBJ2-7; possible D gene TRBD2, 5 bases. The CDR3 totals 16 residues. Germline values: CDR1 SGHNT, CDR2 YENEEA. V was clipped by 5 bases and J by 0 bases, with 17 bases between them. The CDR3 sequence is CASSKSAEGISYEQYF. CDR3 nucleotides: TGTGCCAGCAGCAAGTCCGCTGAGGGAATCTCCTACGAGCAGTACTTC.

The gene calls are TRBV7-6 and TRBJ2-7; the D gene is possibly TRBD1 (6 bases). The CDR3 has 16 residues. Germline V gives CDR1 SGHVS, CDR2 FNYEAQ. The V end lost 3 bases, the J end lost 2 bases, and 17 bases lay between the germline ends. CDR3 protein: CASSLSAMGAPYEQYF. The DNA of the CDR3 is TGTGCCAGCAGCTTGTCCGCCATGGGGGCCCCCTACGAGCAGTACTTC.

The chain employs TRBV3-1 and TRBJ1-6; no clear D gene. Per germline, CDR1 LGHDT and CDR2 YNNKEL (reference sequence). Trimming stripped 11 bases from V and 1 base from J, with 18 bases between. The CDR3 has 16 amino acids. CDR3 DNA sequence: TGTGCCCCAGCGGTCCGGTGCCGTTCCTATAATTCACCCCTCCACTTT. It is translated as CAPAVRCRSYNSPLHF.

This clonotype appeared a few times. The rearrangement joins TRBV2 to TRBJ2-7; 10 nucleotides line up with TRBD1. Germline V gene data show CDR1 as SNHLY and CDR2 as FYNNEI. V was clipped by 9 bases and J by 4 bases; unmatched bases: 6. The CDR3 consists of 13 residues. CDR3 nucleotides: TGTGCCAGTACGGACAGGGGGTCTTACGAGCAGTACTTC. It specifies CASTDRGSYEQYF.

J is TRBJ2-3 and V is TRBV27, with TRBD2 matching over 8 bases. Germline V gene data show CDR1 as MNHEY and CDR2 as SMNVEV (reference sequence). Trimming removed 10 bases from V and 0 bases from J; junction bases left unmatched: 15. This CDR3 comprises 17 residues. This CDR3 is CATSGLAGHPSTDTQYF. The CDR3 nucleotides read TGTGCCACCTCCGGGCTAGCGGGCCATCCTAGCACAGATACGCAGTATTTT.

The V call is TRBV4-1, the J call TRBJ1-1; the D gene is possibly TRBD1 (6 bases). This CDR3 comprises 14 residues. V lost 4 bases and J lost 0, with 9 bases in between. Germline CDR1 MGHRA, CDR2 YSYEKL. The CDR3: CASSRGHMNTEAFF. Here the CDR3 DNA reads TGCGCCAGCAGCCGGGGACATATGAACACTGAAGCTTTCTTT.

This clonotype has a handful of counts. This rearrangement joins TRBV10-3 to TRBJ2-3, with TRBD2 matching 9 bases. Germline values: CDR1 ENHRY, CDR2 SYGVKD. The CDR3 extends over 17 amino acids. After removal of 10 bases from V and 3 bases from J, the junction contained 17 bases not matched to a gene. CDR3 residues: CATPTLLAGVRTDTQYF. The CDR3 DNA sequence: TGTGCCACCCCAACGCTTTTAGCGGGAGTCAGGACAGATACGCAGTATTTT.

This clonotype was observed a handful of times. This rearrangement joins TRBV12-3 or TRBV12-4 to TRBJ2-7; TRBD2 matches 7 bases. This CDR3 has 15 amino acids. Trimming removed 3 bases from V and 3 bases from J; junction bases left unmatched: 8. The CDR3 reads CASSFYPAGSYEQYF. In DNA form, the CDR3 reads TGTGCCAGCAGTTTTTACCCAGCGGGAAGCTACGAGCAGTACTTC.

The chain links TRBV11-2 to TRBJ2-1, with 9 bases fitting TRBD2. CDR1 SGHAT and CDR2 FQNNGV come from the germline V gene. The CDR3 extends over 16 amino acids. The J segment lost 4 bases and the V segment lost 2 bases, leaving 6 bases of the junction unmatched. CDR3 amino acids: CASSLTAGGKYNEQFF. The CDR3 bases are TGTGCCAGCAGCTTAACTGCGGGAGGGAAGTACAATGAGCAGTTCTTC.

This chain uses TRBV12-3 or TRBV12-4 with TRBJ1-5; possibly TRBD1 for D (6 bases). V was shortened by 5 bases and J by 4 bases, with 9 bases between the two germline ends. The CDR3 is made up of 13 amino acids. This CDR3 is CASSPTGNQPQHF. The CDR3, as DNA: TGTGCCAGCAGTCCTACAGGGAATCAGCCCCAGCATTTT.

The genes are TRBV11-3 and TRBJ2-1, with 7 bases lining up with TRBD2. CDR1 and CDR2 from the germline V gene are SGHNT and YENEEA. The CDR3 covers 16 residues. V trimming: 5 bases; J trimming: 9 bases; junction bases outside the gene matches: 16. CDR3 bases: TGTGCCAGCAGCGACCCTGTGGGAGGGCCAGTGGGTGAGCAGTTCTTC. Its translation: CASSDPVGGPVGEQFF.

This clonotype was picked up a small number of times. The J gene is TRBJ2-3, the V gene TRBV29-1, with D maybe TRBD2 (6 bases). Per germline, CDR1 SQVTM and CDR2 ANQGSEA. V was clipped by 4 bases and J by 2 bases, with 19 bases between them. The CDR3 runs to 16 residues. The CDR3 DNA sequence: TGCAGCGTTGCACTGACTACGGGAGATTACACAGATACGCAGTATTTT. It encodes CSVALTTGDYTDTQYF.

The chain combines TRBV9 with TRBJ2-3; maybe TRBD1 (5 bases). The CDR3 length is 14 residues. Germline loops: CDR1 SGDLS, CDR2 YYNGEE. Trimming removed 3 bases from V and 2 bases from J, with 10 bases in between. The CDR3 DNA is TGTGCCAGCAGCGCTGGACAAATCACAGATACGCAGTATTTT. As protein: CASSAGQITDTQYF. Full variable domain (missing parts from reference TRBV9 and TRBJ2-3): DSGVTQTPKHLITATGQRVTLRCSPRSGDLSVYWYQQSLDQGLQFLIQYYNGEERAKGNILERFSAQQFPDLHSELNLSSLELGDSALYFCASSAGQITDTQYFGPGTRLTVL.

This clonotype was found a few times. The CDR3 DNA is TGTGCCGCCGGTAGTGAGCAGTTCTTC. Translating it yields CAAGSEQFF. The chain employs TRBV27 and TRBJ2-1; the D is unclear. Germline assignment: CDR1 MNHEY and CDR2 SMNVEV (reference sequence). The V end was cut by 11 bases, the J end by 9 bases, with 8 bases between. The CDR3 spans 9 residues.

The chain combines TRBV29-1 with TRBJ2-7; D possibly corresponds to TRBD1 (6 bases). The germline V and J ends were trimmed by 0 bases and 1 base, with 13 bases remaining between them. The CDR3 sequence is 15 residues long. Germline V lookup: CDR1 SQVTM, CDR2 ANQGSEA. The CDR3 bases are TGCAGCGTTGAAGACCGACAGGCAATGTCCTACGAGCAGTACTTC. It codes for CSVEDRQAMSYEQYF.

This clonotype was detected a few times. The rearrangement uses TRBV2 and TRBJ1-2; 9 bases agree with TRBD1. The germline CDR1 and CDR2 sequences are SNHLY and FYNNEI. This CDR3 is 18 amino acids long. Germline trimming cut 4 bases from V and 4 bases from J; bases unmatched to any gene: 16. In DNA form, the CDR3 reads TGTGCCAGCAGTGTTCCGGGACAGGGCTCCCACGTGTTCTATGGCTACACCTTC. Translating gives CASSVPGQGSHVFYGYTF.

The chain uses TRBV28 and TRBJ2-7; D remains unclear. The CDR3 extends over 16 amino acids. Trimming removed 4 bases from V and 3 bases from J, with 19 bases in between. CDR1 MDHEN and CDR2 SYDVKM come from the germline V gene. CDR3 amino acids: CASSSVLYGILYEQYF. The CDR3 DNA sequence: TGTGCCAGCAGTTCAGTGTTATATGGGATACTCTACGAGCAGTACTTC. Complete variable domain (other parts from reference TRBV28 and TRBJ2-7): DVKVTQSSRYLVKRTGEKVFLECVQDMDHENMFWYRQDPGLGLRLIYFSYDVKMKEKGDIPEGYSVSREKKERFSLILESASTNQTSMYLCASSSVLYGILYEQYFGPGTRLTVT.

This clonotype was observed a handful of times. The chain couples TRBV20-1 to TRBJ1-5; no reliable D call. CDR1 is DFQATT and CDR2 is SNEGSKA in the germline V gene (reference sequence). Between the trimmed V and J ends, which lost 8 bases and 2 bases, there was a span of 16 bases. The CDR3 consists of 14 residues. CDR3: CSSQEGGRNQPQHF. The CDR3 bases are TGCAGTTCTCAGGAAGGTGGGCGCAATCAGCCCCAGCATTTT.

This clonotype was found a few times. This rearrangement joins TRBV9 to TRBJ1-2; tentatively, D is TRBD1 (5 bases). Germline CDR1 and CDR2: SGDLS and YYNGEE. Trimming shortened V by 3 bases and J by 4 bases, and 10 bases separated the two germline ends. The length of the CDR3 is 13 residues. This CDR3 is CASSGDGFYGYTF. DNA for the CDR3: TGTGCCAGCAGCGGGGACGGATTCTATGGCTACACCTTC.

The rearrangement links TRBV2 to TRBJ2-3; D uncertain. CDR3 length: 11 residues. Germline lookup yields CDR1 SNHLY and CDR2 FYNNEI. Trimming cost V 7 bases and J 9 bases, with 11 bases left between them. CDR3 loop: CASTPGGTQYF. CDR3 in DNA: TGTGCCAGCACCCCGGGTGGCACGCAGTATTTT. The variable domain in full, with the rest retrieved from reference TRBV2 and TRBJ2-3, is EPEVTQTPSHQVTQMGQEVILRCVPISNHLYFYWYRQILGQKVEFLVSFYNNEISEKSEIFDDQFSVERPDGSNFTLKIRSTKLEDSAMYFCASTPGGTQYFGPGTRLTVL.

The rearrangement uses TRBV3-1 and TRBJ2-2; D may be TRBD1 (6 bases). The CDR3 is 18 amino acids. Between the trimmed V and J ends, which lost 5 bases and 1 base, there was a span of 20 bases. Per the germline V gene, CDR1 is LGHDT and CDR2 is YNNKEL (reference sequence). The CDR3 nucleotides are TGTGCCAGCAGCAAGGACTCCACCGGGACACAGAACACCGGGGAGCTGTTTTTT. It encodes CASSKDSTGTQNTGELFF.